The rows below give T cell receptor beta chains drawn from one sample of a study of blood T cell repertoires in COVID-19. TCRdb's table, derived via immunoSEQ multiplex PCR, lists solely in-frame clones and lacks some. This sample carries roughly 380,000 clones, 81% of them seen once, and the ten largest clones take about 1%. Input material: peripheral blood. All receptors come from a human donor with acute or convalescent COVID-19. The donor label of this sample is uncertain. The CDR3 runs from the conserved cysteine through the conserved F or W. The order of the fields is V gene, J gene, clone size, D gene, CDR3 protein, CDR3 DNA. D genes are given only for firm matches. Only part of the rows carry a size: once, few, many, or a class if the clone is expanded.

>TRBV5-4|TRBJ1-4|once|-
CASSGATTNEKLFF
TGTGCCAGCAGCGGGGCCACAACTAATGAAAAACTGTTTTTT
>TRBV4-2|TRBJ1-2|-|-
CASSQSGYYGYTF
TGTGCCAGCAGCCAGTCAGGCTACTATGGCTACACCTTC
>TRBV10-3|TRBJ1-1|-|TRBD1
CAISRDRDTEAFF
TGTGCCATCAGCCGGGACAGGGACACTGAAGCTTTCTTT
>TRBV5-1|TRBJ1-2|-|TRBD1
CASSLEGTGGRGYTF
TGCGCCAGCAGCTTGGAGGGGACAGGGGGAAGGGGCTACACCTTC
>TRBV5-1|TRBJ1-1|-|-
CASSFGQSTEAFF
TGCGCCAGCAGCTTTGGACAGTCCACTGAAGCTTTCTTT
>TRBV3-1/TRBV3-2|TRBJ2-2|-|-
CASSQEGLSKSLGTGELFF
TGTGCCAGCAGCCAGGAAGGACTATCCAAATCCCTAGGCACCGGGGAGCTGTTTTTT
>TRBV4-1|TRBJ2-5|-|-
CASSQSERRQETQYF
TGCGCCAGCAGCCAATCGGAGCGCCGCCAAGAGACCCAGTACTTC
>TRBV6-1|TRBJ1-5|-|-
CASSEGWGQVWPQHF
TGTGCCAGCAGTGAGGGGTGGGGCCAGGTATGGCCCCAGCATTTT
>TRBV19|TRBJ2-1|-|TRBD1
CASSIRSTGSNEQFF
TGTGCCAGTAGTATCCGATCGACAGGGAGCAATGAGCAGTTCTTC
>TRBV5-1|TRBJ1-1|-|-
CASSLVLTTGSMNTEAFF
TGCGCCAGCAGCTTGGTCCTGACGACAGGCAGCATGAACACTGAAGCTTTCTTT
>TRBV30|TRBJ1-6|-|-
CAWTLTASPLHF
TGTGCCTGGACATTAACAGCTTCACCCCTCCACTTT
>TRBV7-9|TRBJ2-1|-|TRBD1
CASSLEGQYNEQFF
TGTGCCAGCAGCTTAGAGGGACAGTACAATGAGCAGTTCTTC
>TRBV6-6|TRBJ1-1|-|-
CASSYMNTEAFF
TGTGCCAGCAGTTATATGAACACTGAAGCTTTCTTT
>TRBV6-1|TRBJ2-2|-|-
CASSENTGGANTGELFF
TGTGCCAGCAGTGAAAACACAGGAGGGGCCAACACCGGGGAGCTGTTTTTT
>TRBV11-2|TRBJ2-1|-|TRBD2
CASSMTSGRGNEQFF
TGTGCCAGCAGCATGACTAGCGGGAGGGGCAATGAGCAGTTCTTC
>TRBV19|TRBJ2-2|-|TRBD2
CASSIFGGRPRNTGELFF
TGTGCCAGTAGTATATTTGGCGGGAGGCCGCGGAACACCGGGGAGCTGTTTTTT
>TRBV18|TRBJ2-2|-|TRBD1
CASSPGQGERELFF
TGTGCCAGCTCGCCCGGACAGGGGGAGCGGGAGCTGTTTTTT
>TRBV2|TRBJ1-1|few|-
CASSVGYGSTEAFF
TGTGCCAGCAGCGTTGGATACGGGTCGACTGAAGCTTTCTTT
>TRBV27|TRBJ2-1|-|-
CASSPGSSRWLEQFF
TGTGCCAGCAGTCCCGGCTCCTCGAGGTGGCTTGAGCAGTTCTTC
>TRBV7-9|TRBJ1-1|-|-
CASSTRTAWGMNTEAFF
TGTGCCAGCAGCACTAGGACAGCTTGGGGCATGAACACTGAAGCTTTCTTT
>TRBV30|TRBJ2-1|-|TRBD1
CAGTTNRDRLNNEQFF
TGTGCCGGCACTACCAATCGGGACAGGCTGAACAATGAGCAGTTCTTC
>TRBV19|TRBJ1-2|-|TRBD1
CASSYGTGPYGYTF
TGTGCCAGTAGTTACGGGACAGGTCCCTATGGCTACACCTTC